The T cell receptor beta chain under discussion was sequenced for a study of tumor-infiltrating lymphocytes in primary liver carcinoma. CDR1 SQVTM and CDR2 ANQGSEA come from the germline V gene. This CDR3 is 16 amino acids long. Overall study findings and caveats: Lower overlap was observed for tumor-adjacent and tumor-blood pairs relative to tumor region pairs. Among top clones, only about 7.5-24% appeared in all five tumor regions.

This clonotype was found once. The antigen is unknown. One end of the junction varies from germline; a read error may be responsible. From roughly 500 ng total RNA, TCR beta cDNA was generated with a primer in the constant region. It was through three nested multiplex PCR rounds of slightly modified ARM-PCR that TCR beta libraries arose. Rounds one and two of PCR, each of 10 to 11 cycles, were primed with TRBV1-TRBV30 forward primers and a C-beta reverse primer. TCRdb redid the calling of the multiplex PCR reads with MiXCR, one entry per CDR3 protein. This table holds about 190,000 distinct CDR3 sequences, approximately 80% found once. Co-extracted RNA and DNA came from roughly 21-30 mg of unsorted bulk tissue.

The clonotype originates from a man aged 35 to 55 with primary liver carcinoma and hepatitis B virus infection. The specimen was tumor tissue from primary liver carcinoma. The chain uses TRBV29-1 and TRBJ2-5, with 13 bases aligning to TRBD2. CDR3 residues: CSAYTTPGLAGEAQYF. The CDR3, as DNA: TGCAGCGCCTACACGACTCCTGGACTAGCGGGAGAGGCCCAGTACTTC.